This T cell receptor (beta chain) was observed in a study of shared clonotypes between healthy human individuals. Study conclusions and caveats: As a rule, naive subsets had a larger estimated richness than memory subsets. The diversity represented, both genetic and in exposure history, was limited by few donors. Sampling covered nothing but blood. Tissue TCR repertoires likely differ from those found in blood.

Assay: immunoSEQ multiplex PCR; the TCRdb copy retains only in-frame clones and omits some. The repertoire holds roughly 1 million clones, with about three quarters as singletons. Only Caucasian adults living in Nashville, Tennessee made up the donor group. A remark on this clone: What it binds is not known.

Germline V gene data show CDR1 as KGHSH and CDR2 as LQKENI. The V end was cut by 4 bases, the J end by 5 bases, with 11 bases between. CDR3 length: 14 residues. This TCR derives from a man between 18 and 35 years old in good health. The V and J genes are TRBV18 and TRBJ2-2, with D perhaps TRBD2 (5 bases). Sequenced material: memory CD4+ T cells sorted from blood. The subset denotes: CD45RA-negative fraction. CDR3 nucleotides: TGTGCCAGCTCACAAGGTCCGGGGACCGGGGAGCTGTTTTTT. Translated, it gives CASSQGPGTGELFF.